The clone carrying this TCR beta chain was recorded a few times. Its antigen is not known. The CDR3 contains 14 residues. Trimming at V came to 3 bases and at J to 5 bases, leaving 7 bases not matched to a gene. Germline V gene sequence: CDR1 DFQATT, CDR2 SNEGSKA (reference sequence). The source of the sample is a study of response to subunit inactivated influenza vaccine. Points from the study as a whole: The authors offered the suggestion that each seasonal influenza vaccination recruits few new T cells.

TCRdb fed the RT-PCR reads into MiXCR, producing one record per CDR3 protein. The data contain approximately 530,000 distinct CDR3 sequences, approximately 13% of them singletons. The chain uses TRBV20-1 and TRBJ2-5; 9 bases match TRBD2. The sample was PBMCs from blood, taken about 40 days after vaccination. This TCR came from a man aged 45-60 years who received an inactivated influenza vaccine. CDR3 in amino acids: CSASSSGSMETQYF. In nucleotides, the CDR3 is TGCAGTGCTAGTAGTAGCGGGAGCATGGAGACCCAGTACTTC.